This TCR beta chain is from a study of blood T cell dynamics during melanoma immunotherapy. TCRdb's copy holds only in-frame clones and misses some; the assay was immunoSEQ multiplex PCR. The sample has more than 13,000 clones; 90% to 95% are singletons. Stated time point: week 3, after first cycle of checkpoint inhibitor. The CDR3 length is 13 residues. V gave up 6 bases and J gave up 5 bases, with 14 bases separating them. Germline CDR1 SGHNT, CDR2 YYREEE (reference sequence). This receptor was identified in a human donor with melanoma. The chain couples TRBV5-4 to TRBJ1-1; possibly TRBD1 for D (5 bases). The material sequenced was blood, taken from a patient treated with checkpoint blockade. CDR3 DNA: TGTGCCAGCACCTCTCCGGGACGAACTGAAGCTTTCTTT. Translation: CASTSPGRTEAFF.